This T cell receptor (beta chain) was retrieved from a study of blood T cells in healthy people across ages. Notes on the study in general: Roughly linearly, TCR beta diversity per million T cells fell as age increased.

The length of the CDR3 is 15 residues. The germline V gene encodes CDR1 MDHEN and CDR2 SYDVKM. This clonotype was found a few times. What it binds is unknown. Combining a sample-barcoded 5' primer with a J-beta primer mix, a second PCR ran for roughly 7 to 11 cycles. Using its own MiXCR run on the 5' RACE reads, TCRdb lists one record per CDR3 protein. The sample shows about 780,000 distinct CDR3 sequences, around two thirds of them seen only once. Sample: blood. The clonotype comes from a man younger than 40 in good health. This rearrangement joins TRBV28 to TRBJ2-7, with D maybe TRBD1 (6 bases). Near its end, the DNA agrees better with TRBJ2-5, so the J call may be wrong. CDR3 bases: TGTGCCAGCAGTTTCCCCCCCAGGGGTAGGGAGACCCAGTACTTC. It codes for CASSFPPRGRETQYF.